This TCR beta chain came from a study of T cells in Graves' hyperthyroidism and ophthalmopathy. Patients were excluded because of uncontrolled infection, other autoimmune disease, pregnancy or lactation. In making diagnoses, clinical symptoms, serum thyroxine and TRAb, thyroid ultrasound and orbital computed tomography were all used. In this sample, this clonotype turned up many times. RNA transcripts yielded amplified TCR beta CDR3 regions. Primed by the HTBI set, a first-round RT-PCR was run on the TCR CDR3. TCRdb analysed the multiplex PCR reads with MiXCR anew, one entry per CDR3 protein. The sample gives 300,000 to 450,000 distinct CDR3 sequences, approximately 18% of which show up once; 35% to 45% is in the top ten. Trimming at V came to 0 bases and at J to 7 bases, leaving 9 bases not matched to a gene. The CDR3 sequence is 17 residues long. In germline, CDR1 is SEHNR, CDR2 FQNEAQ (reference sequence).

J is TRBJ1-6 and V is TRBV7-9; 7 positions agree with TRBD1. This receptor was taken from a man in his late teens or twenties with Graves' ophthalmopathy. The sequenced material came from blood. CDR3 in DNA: TGTGCCAGCAGCTTAGCTAGGGACAGCTTATTAAATTCACCCCTCCACTTT. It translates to CASSLARDSLLNSPLHF.